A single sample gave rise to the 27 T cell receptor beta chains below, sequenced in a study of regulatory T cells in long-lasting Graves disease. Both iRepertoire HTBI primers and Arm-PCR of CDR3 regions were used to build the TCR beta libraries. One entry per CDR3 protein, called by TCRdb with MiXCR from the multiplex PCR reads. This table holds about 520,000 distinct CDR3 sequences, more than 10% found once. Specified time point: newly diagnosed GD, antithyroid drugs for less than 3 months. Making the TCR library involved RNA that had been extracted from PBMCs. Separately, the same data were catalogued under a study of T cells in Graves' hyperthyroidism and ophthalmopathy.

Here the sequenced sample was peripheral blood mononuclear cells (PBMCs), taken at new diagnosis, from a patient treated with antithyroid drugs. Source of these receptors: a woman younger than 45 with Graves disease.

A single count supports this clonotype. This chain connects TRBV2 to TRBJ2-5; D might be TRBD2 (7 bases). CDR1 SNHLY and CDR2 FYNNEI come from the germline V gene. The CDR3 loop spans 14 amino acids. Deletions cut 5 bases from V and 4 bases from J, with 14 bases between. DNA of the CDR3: TGTGCCAGCAGTCACCTCCGGGGGGCAGAGACCCAGTACTTC. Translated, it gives CASSHLRGAETQYF.

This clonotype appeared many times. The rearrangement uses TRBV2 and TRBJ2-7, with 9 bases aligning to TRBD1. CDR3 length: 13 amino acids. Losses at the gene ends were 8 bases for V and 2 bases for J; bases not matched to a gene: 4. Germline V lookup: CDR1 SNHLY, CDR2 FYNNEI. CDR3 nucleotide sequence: TGTGCCAGCGGGCGGGACAGGGCCTACGAGCAGTACTTC. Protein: CASGRDRAYEQYF.

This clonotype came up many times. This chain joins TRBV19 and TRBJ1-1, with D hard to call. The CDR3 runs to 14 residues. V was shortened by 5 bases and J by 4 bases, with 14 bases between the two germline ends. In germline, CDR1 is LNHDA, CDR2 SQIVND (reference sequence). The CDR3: CASSLSRAGTEAFF. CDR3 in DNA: TGTGCCAGTAGTTTGTCAAGGGCGGGCACTGAAGCTTTCTTT.

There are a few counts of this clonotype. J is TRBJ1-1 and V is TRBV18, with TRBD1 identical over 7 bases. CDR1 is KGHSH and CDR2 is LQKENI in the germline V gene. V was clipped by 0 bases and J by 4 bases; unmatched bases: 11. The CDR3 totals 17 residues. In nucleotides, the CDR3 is TGTGCCAGCTCACCACCCGGGCAGGGGGGATGGTTCACTGAAGCTTTCTTT. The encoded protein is CASSPPGQGGWFTEAFF.

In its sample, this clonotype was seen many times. CDR3 sequence: CASSYAPSELAYPQETQYF. The CDR3, as DNA: TGTGCCAGCAGTTATGCCCCTTCCGAGCTAGCCTACCCTCAAGAGACCCAGTACTTC. V and J are TRBV6-5 and TRBJ2-5; the D gene is possibly TRBD2 (5 bases). Germline loops: CDR1 MNHEY, CDR2 SVGAGI. CDR3 length: 19 residues. V was clipped by 3 bases and J by 2 bases, with 25 bases between them.

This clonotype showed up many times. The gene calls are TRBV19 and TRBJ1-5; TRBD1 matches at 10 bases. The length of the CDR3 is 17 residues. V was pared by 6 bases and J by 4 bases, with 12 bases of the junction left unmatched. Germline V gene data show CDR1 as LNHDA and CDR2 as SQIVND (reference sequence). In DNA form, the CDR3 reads TGTGCCAGTAGCTCCGGCCTTTGGACAGGGGGGAATCAGCCCCAGCATTTT. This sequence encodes CASSSGLWTGGNQPQHF.

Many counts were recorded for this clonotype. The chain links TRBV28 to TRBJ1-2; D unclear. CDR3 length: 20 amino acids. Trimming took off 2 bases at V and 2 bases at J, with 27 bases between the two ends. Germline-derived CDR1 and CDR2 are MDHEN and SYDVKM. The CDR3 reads CASSLDPIVNWQALNYGYTF. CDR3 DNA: TGTGCCAGCAGTTTAGATCCTATTGTTAATTGGCAGGCCTTAAACTATGGCTACACCTTC.

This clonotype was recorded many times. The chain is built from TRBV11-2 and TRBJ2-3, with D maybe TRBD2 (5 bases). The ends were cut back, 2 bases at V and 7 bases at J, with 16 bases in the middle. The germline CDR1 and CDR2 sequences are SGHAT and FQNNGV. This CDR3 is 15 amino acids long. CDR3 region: CASSLPGGLGYTQYF. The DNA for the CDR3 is TGTGCCAGCAGCTTACCCGGCGGGTTGGGGTATACGCAGTATTTT.

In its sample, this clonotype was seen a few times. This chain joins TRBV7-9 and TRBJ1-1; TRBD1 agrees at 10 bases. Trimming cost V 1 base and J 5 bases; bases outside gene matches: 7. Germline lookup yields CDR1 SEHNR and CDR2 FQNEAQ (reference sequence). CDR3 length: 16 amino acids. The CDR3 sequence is CASSLGRDRGRTEAFF. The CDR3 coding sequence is TGTGCCAGCAGCTTAGGAAGGGACAGGGGACGAACTGAAGCTTTCTTT.

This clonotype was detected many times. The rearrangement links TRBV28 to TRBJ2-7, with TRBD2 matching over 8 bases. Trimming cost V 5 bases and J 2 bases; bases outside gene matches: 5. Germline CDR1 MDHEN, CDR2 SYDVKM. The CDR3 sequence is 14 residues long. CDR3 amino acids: CASSQLAGTYEQYF. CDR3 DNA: TGTGCCAGCAGTCAATTAGCGGGAACCTACGAGCAGTACTTC. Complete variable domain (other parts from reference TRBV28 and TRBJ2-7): DVKVTQSSRYLVKRTGEKVFLECVQDMDHENMFWYRQDPGLGLRLIYFSYDVKMKEKGDIPEGYSVSREKKERFSLILESASTNQTSMYLCASSQLAGTYEQYFGPGTRLTVT.

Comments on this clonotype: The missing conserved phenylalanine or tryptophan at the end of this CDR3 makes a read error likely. The CDR3, as DNA: TGTGCCAGCTCACCGACATTTCATAATTCACCCCTCCACCTT. This sequence encodes CASSPTFHNSPLHL. The rearrangement joins TRBV18 to TRBJ1-6; the D is unclear. V was cut by 3 bases and J by 5 bases, with 8 bases left in between. The CDR3 totals 14 residues. The germline V gene encodes CDR1 KGHSH and CDR2 LQKENI.

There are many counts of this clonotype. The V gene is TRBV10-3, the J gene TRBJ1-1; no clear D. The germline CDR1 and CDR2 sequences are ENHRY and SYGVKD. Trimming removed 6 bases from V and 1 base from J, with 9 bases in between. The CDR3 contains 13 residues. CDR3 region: CAIRKEGNTEAFF. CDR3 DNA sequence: TGTGCCATCAGAAAAGAGGGGAACACTGAAGCTTTCTTT.

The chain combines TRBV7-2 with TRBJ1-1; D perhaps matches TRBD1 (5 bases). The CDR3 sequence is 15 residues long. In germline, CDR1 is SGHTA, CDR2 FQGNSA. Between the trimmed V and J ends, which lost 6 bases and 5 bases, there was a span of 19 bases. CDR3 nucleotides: TGTGCCAGCAGACAGAGGGACGGGGGGTGGACTGAAGCTTTCTTT. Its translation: CASRQRDGGWTEAFF.

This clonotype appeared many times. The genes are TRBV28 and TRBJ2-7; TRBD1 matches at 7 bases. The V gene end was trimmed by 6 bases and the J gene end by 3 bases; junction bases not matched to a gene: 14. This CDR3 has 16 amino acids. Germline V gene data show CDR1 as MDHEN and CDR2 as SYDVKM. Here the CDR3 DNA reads TGTGCCAGCAGCCGGATACAGGGGATCGGGCACTACGAGCAGTACTTC. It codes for CASSRIQGIGHYEQYF. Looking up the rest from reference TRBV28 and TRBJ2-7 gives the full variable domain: DVKVTQSSRYLVKRTGEKVFLECVQDMDHENMFWYRQDPGLGLRLIYFSYDVKMKEKGDIPEGYSVSREKKERFSLILESASTNQTSMYLCASSRIQGIGHYEQYFGPGTRLTVT.

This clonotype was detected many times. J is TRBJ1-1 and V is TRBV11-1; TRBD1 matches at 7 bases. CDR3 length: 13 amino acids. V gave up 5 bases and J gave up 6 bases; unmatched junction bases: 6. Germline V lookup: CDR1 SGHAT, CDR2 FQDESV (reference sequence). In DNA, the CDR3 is TGTGCCAGCAGCCCCGACAGGGAGGCTGAAGCTTTCTTT. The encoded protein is CASSPDREAEAFF.

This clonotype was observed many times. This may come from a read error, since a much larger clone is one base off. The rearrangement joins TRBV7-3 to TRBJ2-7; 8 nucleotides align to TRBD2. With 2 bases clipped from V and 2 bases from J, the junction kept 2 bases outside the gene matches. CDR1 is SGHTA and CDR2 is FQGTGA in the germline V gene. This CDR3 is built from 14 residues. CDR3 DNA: TGTGCCAGCAGCTTAGACGGGAGGGCCTACGAGCAGTACTTC. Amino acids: CASSLDGRAYEQYF.

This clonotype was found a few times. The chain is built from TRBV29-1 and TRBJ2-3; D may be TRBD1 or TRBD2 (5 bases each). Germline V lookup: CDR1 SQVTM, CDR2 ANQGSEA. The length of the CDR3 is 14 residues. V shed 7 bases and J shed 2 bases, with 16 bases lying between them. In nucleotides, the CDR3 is TGCAGCGCCCGTCCCGGGACCGTCACAGATACGCAGTATTTT. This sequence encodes CSARPGTVTDTQYF.

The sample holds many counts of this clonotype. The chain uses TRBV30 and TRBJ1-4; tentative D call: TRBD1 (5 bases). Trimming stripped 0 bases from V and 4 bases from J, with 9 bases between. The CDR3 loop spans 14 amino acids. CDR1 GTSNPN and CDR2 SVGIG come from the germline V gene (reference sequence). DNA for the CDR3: TGTGCCTGGAGTGTACCAGGGATTAATGAAAAACTGTTTTTT. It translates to CAWSVPGINEKLFF.

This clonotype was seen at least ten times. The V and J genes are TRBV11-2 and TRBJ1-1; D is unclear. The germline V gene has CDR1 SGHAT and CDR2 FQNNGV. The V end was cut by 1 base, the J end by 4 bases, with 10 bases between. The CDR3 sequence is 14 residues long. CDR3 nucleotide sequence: TGTGCCAGCAGCTTAGCCAGGTCCCCCACTGAAGCTTTCTTT. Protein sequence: CASSLARSPTEAFF.

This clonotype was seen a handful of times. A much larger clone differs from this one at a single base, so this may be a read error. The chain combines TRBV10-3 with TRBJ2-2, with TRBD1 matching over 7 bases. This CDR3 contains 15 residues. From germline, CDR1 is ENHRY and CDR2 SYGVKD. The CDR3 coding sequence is TGTGCCATCAATGGACAGGACGACCCCACCGGGGAGCCGTTTTTT. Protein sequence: CAINGQDDPTGEPFF.

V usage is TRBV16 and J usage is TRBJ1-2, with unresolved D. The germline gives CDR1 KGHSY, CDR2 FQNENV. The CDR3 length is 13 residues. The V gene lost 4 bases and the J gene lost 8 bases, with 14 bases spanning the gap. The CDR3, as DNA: TGTGCCAGCAGCCGCCTGGCTGGCGGGGGCTACACCTTC. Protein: CASSRLAGGGYTF.

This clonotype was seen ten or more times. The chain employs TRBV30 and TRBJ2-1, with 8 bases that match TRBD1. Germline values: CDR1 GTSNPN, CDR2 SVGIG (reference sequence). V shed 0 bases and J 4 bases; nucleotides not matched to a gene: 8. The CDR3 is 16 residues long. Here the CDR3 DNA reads TGTGCCTGGAGTGTACGAGAACAGGGGGATTACAATGAGCAGTTCTTC. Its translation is CAWSVREQGDYNEQFF.

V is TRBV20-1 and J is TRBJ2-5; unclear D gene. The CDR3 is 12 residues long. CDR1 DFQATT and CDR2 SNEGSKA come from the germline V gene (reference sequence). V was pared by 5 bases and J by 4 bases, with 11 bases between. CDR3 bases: TGCAGTGCTTATAGGGCGGTAGAGACCCAGTACTTC. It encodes CSAYRAVETQYF.

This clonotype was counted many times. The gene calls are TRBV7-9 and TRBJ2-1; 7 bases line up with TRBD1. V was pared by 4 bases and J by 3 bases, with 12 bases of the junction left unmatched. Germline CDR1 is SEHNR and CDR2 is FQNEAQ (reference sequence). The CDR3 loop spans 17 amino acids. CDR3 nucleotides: TGTGCCAGCAGCTCCCGAGTGAGACAGGGTATCTACAATGAGCAGTTCTTC. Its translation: CASSSRVRQGIYNEQFF.

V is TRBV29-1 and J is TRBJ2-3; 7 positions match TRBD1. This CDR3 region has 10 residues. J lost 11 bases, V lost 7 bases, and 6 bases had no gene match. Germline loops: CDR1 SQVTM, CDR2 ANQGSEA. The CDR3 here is CSAPGTEQYF. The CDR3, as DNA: TGCAGCGCTCCCGGGACAGAGCAGTATTTT.

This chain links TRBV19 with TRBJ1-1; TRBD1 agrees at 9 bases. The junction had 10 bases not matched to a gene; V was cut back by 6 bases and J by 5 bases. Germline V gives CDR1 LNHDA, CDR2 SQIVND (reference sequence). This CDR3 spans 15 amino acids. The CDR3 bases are TGTGCCAGTAGAGTATTACAGGGGGCGCGGACTGAAGCTTTCTTT. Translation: CASRVLQGARTEAFF.

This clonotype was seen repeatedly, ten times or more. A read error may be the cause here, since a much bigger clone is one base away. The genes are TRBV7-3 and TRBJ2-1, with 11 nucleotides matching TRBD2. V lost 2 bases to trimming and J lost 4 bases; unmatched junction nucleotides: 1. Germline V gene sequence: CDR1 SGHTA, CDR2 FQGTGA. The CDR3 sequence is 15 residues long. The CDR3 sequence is CASSLASGRYNEQFF. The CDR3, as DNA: TGTGCCAGCAGCTTAGCTAGCGGGAGGTACAATGAGCAGTTCTTC.